The present entry profiles one T cell receptor (beta chain) with its context. No antigen is known for it. TCRdb analysed the 5' RACE reads with MiXCR anew, one entry per CDR3 protein. In the table there are fewer than 550,000 distinct CDR3 sequences, 20% of which are singletons. This record comes from a study of T-cell memory formation after mild COVID-19. The study, taken as a whole, reports: Clones that got smaller from day 15 to 85 had even CD4/CD8, while clones growing later tipped toward CD4+. Contracting CD8+ clones were enriched in EMRA, CD4+ mainly in CM and EM.

There are 13 residues in the CDR3. Trimming shortened V by 2 bases and J by 4 bases, and 11 bases separated the two germline ends. Germline loops: CDR1 GTSNPN, CDR2 SVGIG (reference sequence). Material: PBMCs or a T cell subset sorted from them (not recorded which). The chain uses TRBV30 and TRBJ1-2, with no clear D. This clonotype was sampled from an adult woman who had mild COVID-19 (a few samples of this study predate the infection). Cell type and time point are not known. The chain's CDR3 is CAWSPGEGYGYTF. The DNA for the CDR3 is TGTGCCTGGAGTCCTGGGGAAGGCTATGGCTACACCTTC.